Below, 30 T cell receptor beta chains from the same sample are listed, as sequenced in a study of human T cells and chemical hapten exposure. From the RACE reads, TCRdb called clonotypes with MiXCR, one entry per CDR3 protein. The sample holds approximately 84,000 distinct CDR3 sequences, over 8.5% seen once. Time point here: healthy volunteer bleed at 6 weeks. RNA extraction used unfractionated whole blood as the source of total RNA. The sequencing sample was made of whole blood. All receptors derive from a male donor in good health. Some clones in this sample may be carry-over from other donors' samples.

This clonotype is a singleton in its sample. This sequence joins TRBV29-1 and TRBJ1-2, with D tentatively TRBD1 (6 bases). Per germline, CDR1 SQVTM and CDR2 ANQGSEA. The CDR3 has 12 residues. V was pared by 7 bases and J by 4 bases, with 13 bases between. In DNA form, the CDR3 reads TGCAGCGCTCGGACAGTAGGCTATGGCTACACCTTC. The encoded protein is CSARTVGYGYTF.

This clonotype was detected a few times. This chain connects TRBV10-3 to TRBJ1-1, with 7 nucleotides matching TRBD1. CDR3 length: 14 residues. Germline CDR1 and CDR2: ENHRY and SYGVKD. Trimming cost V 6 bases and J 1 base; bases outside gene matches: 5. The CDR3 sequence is CAIRARTGNTEAFF. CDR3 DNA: TGTGCCATCAGAGCGAGGACAGGGAACACTGAAGCTTTCTTT.

For the CDR3, the DNA is TGCAGTGCTTACCCGACCCGAACAGGGTTGGCAGCAGATACGCAGTATTTT. Translating gives CSAYPTRTGLAADTQYF. The rearrangement uses TRBV20-1 and TRBJ2-3; TRBD1 might be the D (6 bases). Between the trimmed V and J ends, which lost 5 bases and 4 bases, there was a span of 25 bases. Germline values: CDR1 DFQATT, CDR2 SNEGSKA (reference sequence). There are 17 residues in the CDR3.

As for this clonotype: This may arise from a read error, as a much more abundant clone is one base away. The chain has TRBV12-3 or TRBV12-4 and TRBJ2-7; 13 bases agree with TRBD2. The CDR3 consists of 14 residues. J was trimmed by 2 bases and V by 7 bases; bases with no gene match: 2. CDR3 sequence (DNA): TGTGCCAGCAAACTAGCGGGGGGGACCTACGAGCAGTACTTC. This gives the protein CASKLAGGTYEQYF.

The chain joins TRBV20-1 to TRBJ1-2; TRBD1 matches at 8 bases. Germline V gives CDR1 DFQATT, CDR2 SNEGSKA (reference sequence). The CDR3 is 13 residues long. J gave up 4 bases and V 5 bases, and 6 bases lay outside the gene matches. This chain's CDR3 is CSAGQGEAYGYTF. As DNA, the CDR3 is TGCAGTGCTGGACAGGGAGAGGCCTATGGCTACACCTTC.

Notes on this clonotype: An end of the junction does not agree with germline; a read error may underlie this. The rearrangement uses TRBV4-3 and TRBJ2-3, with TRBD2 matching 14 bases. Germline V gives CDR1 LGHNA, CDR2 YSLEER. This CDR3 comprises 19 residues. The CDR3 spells CAGSQAGTSGGLSTDTQYF. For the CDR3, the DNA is TGCGCCGGCAGCCAAGCCGGGACTAGCGGGGGCCTGAGCACAGATACGCAGTATTTT.

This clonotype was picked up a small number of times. For the CDR3, the DNA is TGTGCCAGCAGTGACACGCCCCGCACTGAAGCTTTCTTT. As protein: CASSDTPRTEAFF. This sequence joins TRBV6-6 and TRBJ1-1; D not certain. The length of the CDR3 is 13 residues. Deletions cut 5 bases from V and 4 bases from J, with 11 bases between. In germline, CDR1 is MNHNY, CDR2 SVGAGI (reference sequence).

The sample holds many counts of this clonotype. Here the CDR3 reads CSVERLRASTDTQYF. The CDR3 DNA reads as TGCAGCGTAGAGAGGTTACGGGCTAGCACAGATACGCAGTATTTT. The chain is built from TRBV29-1 and TRBJ2-3; unclear D gene. Trimming left V 6 bases short and J 0 bases short, with 16 bases between. Germline V gene lookup returns CDR1 SQVTM and CDR2 ANQGSEA. The CDR3 spans 15 residues.

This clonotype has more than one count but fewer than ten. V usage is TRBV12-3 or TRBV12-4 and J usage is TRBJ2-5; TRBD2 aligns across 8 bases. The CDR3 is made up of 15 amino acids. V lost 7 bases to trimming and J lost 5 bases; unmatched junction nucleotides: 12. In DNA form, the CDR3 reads TGTGCCAGCACCTCGGGGGGGGCTAACCGGGAGACCCAGTACTTC. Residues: CASTSGGANRETQYF.

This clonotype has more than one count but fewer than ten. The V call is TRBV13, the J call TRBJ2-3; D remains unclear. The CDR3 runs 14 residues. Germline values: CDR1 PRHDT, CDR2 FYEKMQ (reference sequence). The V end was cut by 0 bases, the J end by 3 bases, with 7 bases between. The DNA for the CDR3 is TGTGCCAGCAGCTTAGGCCTTGGGACAGATACGCAGTATTTT. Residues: CASSLGLGTDTQYF.

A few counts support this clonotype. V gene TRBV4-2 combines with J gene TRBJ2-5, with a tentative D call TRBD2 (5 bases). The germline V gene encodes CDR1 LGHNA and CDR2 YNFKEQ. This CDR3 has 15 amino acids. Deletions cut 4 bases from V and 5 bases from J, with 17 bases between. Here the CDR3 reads CASSREMAGWETQYF. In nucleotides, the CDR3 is TGTGCCAGCAGCCGGGAGATGGCCGGGTGGGAGACCCAGTACTTC.

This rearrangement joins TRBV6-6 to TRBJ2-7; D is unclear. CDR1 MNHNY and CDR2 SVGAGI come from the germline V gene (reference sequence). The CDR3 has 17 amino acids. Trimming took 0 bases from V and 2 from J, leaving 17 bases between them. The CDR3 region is CASSYSGFGGKTYEQYF. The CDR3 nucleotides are TGTGCCAGCAGTTACTCGGGGTTCGGTGGGAAAACCTACGAGCAGTACTTC.

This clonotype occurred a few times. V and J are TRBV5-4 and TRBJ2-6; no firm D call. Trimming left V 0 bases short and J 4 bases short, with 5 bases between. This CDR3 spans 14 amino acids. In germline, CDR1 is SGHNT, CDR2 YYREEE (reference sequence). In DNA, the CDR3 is TGTGCCAGCAGCTTGGTAGCCGGGGCCAACGTCCTGACTTTC. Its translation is CASSLVAGANVLTF.

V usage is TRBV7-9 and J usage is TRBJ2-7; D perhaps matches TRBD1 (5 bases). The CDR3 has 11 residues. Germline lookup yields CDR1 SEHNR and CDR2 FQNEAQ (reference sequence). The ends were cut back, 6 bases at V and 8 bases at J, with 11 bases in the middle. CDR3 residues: CASRDTGQQYF. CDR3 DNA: TGTGCCAGCAGAGATACAGGTCAGCAGTACTTC.

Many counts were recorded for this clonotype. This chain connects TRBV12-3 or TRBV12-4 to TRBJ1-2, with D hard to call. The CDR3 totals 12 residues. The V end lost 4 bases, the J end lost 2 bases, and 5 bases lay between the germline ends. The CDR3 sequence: CASSSDNYGYTF. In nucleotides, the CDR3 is TGTGCCAGCAGTTCAGACAACTATGGCTACACCTTC.

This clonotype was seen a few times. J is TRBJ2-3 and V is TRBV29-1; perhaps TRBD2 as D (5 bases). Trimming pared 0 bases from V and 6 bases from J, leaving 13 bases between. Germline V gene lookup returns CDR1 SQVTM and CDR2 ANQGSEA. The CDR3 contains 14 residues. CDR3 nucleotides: TGCAGCGTTGAAGATCGACTAATTTCGGATACGCAGTATTTT. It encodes CSVEDRLISDTQYF.

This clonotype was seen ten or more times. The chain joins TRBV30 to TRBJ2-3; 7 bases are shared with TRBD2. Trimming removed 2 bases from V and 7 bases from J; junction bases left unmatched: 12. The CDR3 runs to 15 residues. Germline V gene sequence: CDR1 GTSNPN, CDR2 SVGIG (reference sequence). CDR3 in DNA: TGTGCCTGGAGTTTCGGGGAGGGCTCTCGGAATACGCAGTATTTT. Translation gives CAWSFGEGSRNTQYF.

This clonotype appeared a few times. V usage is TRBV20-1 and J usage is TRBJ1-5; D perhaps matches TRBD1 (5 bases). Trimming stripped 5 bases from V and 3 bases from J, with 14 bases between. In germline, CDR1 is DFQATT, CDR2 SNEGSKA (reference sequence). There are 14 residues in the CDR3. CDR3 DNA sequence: TGCAGTGCTCCACGGGGGGGATACAATCAGCCCCAGCATTTT. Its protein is CSAPRGGYNQPQHF.

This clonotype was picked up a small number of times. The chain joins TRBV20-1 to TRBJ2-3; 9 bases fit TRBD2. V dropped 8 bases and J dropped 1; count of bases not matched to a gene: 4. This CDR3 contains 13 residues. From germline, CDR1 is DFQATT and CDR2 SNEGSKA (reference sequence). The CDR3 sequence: CSILAGGTDTQYF. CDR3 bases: TGCAGTATACTAGCGGGCGGCACAGATACGCAGTATTTT.

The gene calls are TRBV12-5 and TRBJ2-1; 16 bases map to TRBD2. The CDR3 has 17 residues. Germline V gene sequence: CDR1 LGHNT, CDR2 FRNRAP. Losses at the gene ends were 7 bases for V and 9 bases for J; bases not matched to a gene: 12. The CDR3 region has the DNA TGTGCTAGTGCCAACCGGGTGGGACTAGCGGGAGGGGTTGAGCAGTTCTTC. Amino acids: CASANRVGLAGGVEQFF.

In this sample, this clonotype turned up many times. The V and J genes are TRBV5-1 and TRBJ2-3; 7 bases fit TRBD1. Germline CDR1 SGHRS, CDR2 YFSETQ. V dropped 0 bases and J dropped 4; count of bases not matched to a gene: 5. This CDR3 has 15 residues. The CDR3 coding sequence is TGCGCCAGCAGCTTGGAGGGACAGACCGCAGATACGCAGTATTTT. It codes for CASSLEGQTADTQYF.

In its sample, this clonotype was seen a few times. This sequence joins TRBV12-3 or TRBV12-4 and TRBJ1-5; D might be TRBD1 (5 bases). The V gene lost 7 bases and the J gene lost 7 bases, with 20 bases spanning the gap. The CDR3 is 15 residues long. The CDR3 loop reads CASIRSGGVGQPQHF. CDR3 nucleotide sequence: TGTGCCAGCATCCGAAGTGGAGGGGTTGGCCAGCCCCAGCATTTT.

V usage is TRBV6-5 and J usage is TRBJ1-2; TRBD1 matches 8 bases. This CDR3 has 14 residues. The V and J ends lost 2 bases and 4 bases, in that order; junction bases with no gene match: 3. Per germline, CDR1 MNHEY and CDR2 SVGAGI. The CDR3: CASSYRTGPYGYTF. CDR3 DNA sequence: TGTGCCAGCAGTTACCGGACAGGGCCCTATGGCTACACCTTC.

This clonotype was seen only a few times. The CDR3 loop is CAISGMDRGVGEQYF. CDR3 nucleotides: TGTGCCATCAGTGGGATGGACAGGGGTGTTGGCGAGCAGTACTTC. The chain carries TRBV10-3 and TRBJ2-7; 9 nucleotides align to TRBD1. Germline V CDR1 and CDR2: ENHRY, SYGVKD. The CDR3 consists of 15 residues. With V trimmed by 4 bases and J by 6 bases, 10 bases remained unmatched.

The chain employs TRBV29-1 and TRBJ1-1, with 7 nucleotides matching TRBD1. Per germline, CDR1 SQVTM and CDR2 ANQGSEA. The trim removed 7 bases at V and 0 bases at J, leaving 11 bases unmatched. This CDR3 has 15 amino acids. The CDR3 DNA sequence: TGCAGCGCCCCCCGACAGGGCGGGATGAACACTGAAGCTTTCTTT. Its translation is CSAPRQGGMNTEAFF. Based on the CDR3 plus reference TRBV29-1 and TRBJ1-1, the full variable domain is SAVISQKPSRDICQRGTSLTIQCQVDSQVTMMFWYRQQPGQSLTLIATANQGSEATYESGFVIDKFPISRPNLTFSTLTVSNMSPEDSSIYLCSAPRQGGMNTEAFFGQGTRLTVV.

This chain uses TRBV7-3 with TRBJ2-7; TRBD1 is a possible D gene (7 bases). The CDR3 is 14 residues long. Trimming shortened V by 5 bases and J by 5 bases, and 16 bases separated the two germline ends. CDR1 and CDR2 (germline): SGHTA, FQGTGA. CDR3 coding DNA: TGTGCCAGCAGCCCGACAGGGACTGGCGACGAGCAGTACTTC. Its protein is CASSPTGTGDEQYF.

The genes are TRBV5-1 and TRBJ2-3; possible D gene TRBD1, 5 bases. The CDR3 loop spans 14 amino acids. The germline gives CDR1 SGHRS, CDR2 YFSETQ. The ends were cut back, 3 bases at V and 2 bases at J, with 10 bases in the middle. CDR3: CASSSDRPTDTQYF. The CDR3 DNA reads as TGCGCCAGCAGCTCCGACAGACCCACAGATACGCAGTATTTT.

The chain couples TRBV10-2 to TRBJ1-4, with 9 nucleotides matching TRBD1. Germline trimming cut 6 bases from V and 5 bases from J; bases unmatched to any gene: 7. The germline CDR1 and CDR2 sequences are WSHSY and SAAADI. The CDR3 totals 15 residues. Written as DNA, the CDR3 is TGCGCCAGCAGGGACAGGGGAGTAGAGAATGAAAAACTGTTTTTT. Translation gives CASRDRGVENEKLFF.

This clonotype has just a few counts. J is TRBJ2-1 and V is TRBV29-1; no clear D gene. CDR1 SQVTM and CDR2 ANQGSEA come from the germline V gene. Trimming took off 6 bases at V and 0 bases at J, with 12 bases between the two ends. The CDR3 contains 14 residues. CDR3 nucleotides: TGCAGCGTGGACCGGCTGGCCTCCTACAATGAGCAGTTCTTC. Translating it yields CSVDRLASYNEQFF.

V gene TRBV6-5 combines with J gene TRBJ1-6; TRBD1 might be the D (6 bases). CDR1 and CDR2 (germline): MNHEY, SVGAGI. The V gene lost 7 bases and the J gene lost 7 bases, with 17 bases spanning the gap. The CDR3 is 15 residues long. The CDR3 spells CASIAQGSVNSPLHF. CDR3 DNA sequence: TGTGCCAGCATTGCACAGGGATCGGTAAATTCACCCCTCCACTTT.